The TCR beta chain described here comes from a study of spatial heterogeneity in lung cancer. Findings and caveats of the study: In tumors, expanded intratumoral alpha and beta TCR counts tracked mutation counts.

The time point denotes: sample taken at primary tumor resection. Without sorting, whole RNA was sequenced from tumor, nontumor lung or frozen PBMC. This CDR3 comprises 15 residues. CDR1 and CDR2 (germline): MNHNS, SASEGT. V was pared by 6 bases and J by 1 base, with 16 bases between. Using its own MiXCR run on the 5' RACE reads, TCRdb lists one record per CDR3 protein. The repertoire has 2,500 to 3,500 distinct CDR3 sequences, approximately 30% of them found once; the top ten carry 11%. In this sample, this clonotype turned up a few times. Its specificity is not known. Source: lung tumor tissue, taken at surgery. This TCR derives from a female donor with early-stage non-small cell lung cancer. The V gene is TRBV6-1, the J gene TRBJ2-7; D is ambiguous. The CDR3 bases are TGTGCCAGCAGCAGCTCGGATGCGGCGTCCTACGAGCAGTACTTC. Amino acids: CASSSSDAASYEQYF.